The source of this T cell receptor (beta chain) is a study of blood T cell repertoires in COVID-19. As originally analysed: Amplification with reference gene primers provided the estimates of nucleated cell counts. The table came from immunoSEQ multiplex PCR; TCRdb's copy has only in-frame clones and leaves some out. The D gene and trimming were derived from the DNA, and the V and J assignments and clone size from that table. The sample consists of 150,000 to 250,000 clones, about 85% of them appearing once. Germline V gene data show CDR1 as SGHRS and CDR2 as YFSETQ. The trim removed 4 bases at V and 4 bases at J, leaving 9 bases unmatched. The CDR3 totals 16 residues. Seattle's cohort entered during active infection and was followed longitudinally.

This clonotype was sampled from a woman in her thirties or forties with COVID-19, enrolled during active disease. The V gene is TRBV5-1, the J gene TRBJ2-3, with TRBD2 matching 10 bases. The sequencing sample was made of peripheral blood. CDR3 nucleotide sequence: TGCGCCAGCAGCCTGGGGACTAGCGAAGCCTCAGATACGCAGTATTTT. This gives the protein CASSLGTSEASDTQYF.